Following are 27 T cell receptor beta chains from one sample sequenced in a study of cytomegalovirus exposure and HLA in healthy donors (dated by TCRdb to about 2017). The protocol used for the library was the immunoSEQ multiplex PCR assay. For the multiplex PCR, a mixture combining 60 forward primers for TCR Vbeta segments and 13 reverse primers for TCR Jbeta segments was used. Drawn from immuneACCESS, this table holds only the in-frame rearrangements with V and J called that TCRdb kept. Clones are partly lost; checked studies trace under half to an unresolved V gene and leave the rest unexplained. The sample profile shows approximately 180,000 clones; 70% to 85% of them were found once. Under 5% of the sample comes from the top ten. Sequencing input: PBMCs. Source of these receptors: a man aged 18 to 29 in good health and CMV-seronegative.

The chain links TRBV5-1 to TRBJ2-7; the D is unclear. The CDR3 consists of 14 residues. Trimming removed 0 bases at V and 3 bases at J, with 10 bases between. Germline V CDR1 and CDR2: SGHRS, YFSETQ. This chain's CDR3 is CASSLASGIYEQYF. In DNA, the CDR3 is TGCGCCAGCAGCTTGGCGTCAGGCATCTACGAGCAGTACTTC.

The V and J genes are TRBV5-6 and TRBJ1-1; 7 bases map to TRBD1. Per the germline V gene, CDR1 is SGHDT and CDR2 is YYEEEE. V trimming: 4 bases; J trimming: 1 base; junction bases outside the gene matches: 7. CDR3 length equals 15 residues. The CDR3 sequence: CASSGSGQWNTEAFF. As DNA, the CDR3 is TGTGCCAGCAGCGGTTCGGGACAGTGGAACACTGAAGCTTTCTTT. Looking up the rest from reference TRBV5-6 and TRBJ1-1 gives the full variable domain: DAGVTQSPTHLIKTRGQQVTLRCSPKSGHDTVSWYQQALGQGPQFIFQYYEEEERQRGNFPDRFSGHQFPNYSSELNVNALLLGDSALYLCASSGSGQWNTEAFFGQGTRLTVV.

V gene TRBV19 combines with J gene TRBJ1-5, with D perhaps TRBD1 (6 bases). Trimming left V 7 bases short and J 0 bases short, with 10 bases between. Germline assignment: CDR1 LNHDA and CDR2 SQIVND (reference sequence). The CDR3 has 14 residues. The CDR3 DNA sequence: TGTGCCAGTAAGGGCAGGGGTAGCAATCAGCCCCAGCATTTT. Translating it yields CASKGRGSNQPQHF.

DNA for the CDR3: TGTGCCAGCAACCTACAGGGGTACAATGAGCAGTTCTTC. This sequence encodes CASNLQGYNEQFF. The V call is TRBV5-4, the J call TRBJ2-1; TRBD1 matches 7 bases. The J segment lost 4 bases and the V segment lost 6 bases, leaving 4 bases of the junction unmatched. The CDR3 length is 13 residues. Germline V gives CDR1 SGHNT, CDR2 YYREEE (reference sequence).

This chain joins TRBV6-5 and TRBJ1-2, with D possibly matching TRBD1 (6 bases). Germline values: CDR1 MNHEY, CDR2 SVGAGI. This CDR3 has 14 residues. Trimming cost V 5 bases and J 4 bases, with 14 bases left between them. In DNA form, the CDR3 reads TGTGCCAGCAGTAAACAGGGCTCTGGCTATGGCTACACCTTC. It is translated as CASSKQGSGYGYTF.

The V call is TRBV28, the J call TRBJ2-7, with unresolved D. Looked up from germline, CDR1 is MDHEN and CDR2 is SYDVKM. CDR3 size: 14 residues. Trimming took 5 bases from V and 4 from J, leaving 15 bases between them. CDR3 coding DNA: TGTGCCAGCAGTCTCAGGTTTGTCGGTTACGAGCAGTACTTC. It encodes CASSLRFVGYEQYF. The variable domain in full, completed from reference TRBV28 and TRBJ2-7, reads DVKVTQSSRYLVKRTGEKVFLECVQDMDHENMFWYRQDPGLGLRLIYFSYDVKMKEKGDIPEGYSVSREKKERFSLILESASTNQTSMYLCASSLRFVGYEQYFGPGTRLTVT.

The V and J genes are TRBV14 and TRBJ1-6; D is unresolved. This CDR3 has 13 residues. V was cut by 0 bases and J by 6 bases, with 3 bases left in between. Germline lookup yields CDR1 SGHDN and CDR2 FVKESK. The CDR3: CASSQDVNSPLHF. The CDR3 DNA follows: TGTGCCAGCAGCCAAGACGTTAATTCACCCCTCCACTTT. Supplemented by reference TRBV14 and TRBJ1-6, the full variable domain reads EAGVTQFPSHSVIEKGQTVTLRCDPISGHDNLYWYRRVMGKEIKFLLHFVKESKQDESGMPNNRFLAERTGGTYSTLKVQPAELEDSGVYFCASSQDVNSPLHFGNGTRLTVT.

CDR3 sequence: CAIEMYNYGYTF. The CDR3 DNA follows: TGTGCCATCGAGATGTATAACTATGGCTACACCTTC. J is TRBJ1-2 and V is TRBV7-9, with D unresolved. With 10 bases removed from V and 1 base from J, the gap between germline ends came to 10 bases. In germline, CDR1 is SEHNR, CDR2 FQNEAQ (reference sequence). The CDR3 consists of 12 residues.

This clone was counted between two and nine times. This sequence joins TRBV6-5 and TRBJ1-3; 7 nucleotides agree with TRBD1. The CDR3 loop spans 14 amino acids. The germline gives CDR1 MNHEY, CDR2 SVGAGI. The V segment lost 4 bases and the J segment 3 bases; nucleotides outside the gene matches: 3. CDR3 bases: TGTGCCAGCAGTTCCACAGGGGTTGGAAACACCATATATTTT. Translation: CASSSTGVGNTIYF.

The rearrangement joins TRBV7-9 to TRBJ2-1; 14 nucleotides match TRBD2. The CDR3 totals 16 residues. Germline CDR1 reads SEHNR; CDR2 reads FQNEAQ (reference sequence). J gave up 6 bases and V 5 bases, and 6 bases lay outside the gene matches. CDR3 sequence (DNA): TGTGCCAGCAGCCTAGTGGGGACTAGCGGGGGCAATGAGCAGTTCTTC. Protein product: CASSLVGTSGGNEQFF.

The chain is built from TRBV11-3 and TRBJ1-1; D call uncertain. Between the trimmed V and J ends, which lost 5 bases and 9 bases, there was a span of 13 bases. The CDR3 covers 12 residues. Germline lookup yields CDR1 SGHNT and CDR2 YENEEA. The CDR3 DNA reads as TGTGCCAGCAGCAACCTATCCCGTAAAGCTTTCTTT. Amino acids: CASSNLSRKAFF.

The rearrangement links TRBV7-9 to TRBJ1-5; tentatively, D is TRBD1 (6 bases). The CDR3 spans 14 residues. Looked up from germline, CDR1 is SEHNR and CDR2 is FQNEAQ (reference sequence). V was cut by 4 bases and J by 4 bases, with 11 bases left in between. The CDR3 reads CASSSEQGNQPQHF. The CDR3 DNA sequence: TGTGCCAGCAGCTCCGAACAGGGAAATCAGCCCCAGCATTTT.

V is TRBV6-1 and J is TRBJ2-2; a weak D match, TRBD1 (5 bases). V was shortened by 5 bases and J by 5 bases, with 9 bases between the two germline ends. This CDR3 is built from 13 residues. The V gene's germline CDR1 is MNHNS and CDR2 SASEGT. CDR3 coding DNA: TGTGCCAGCAGTTCGACAGTTACCGGGGAGCTGTTTTTT. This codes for CASSSTVTGELFF.

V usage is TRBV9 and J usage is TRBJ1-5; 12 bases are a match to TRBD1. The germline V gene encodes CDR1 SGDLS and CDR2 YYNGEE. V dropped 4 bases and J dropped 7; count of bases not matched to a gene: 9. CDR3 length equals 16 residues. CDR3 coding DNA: TGTGCCAGCAGCCCTGGGGACAGGGGGCTATTCCAGCCCCAGCATTTT. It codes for CASSPGDRGLFQPQHF.

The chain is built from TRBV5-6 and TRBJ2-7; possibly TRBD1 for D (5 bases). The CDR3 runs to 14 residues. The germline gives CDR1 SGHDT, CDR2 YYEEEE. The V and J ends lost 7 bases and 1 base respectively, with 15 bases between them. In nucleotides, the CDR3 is TGTGCCAGCTTTCCTTGGGGCCAGTCCTACGAGCAGTACTTC. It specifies CASFPWGQSYEQYF.

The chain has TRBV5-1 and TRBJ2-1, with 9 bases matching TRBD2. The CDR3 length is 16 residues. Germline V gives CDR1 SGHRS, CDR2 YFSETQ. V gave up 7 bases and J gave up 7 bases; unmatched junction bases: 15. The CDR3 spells CASAMIAAGGLNEQFF. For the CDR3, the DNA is TGCGCCAGCGCCATGATTGCAGCGGGAGGTTTGAATGAGCAGTTCTTC.

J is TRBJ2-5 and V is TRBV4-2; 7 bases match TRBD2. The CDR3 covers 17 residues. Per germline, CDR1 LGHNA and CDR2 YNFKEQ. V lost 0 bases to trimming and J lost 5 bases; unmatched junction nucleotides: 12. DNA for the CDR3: TGTGCCAGCAGCCAAGAGCTAAGCGCGGGGGATTCGGAGACCCAGTACTTC. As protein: CASSQELSAGDSETQYF.

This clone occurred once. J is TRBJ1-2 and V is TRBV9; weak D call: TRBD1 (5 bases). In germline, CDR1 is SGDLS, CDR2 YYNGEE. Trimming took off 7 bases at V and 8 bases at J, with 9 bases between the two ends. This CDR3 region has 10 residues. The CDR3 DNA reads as TGTGCCAGCTCGGGGGGAGGCTACACCTTC. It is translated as CASSGGGYTF. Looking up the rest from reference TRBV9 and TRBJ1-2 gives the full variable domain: DSGVTQTPKHLITATGQRVTLRCSPRSGDLSVYWYQQSLDQGLQFLIQYYNGEERAKGNILERFSAQQFPDLHSELNLSSLELGDSALYFCASSGGGYTFGSGTRLTVV.

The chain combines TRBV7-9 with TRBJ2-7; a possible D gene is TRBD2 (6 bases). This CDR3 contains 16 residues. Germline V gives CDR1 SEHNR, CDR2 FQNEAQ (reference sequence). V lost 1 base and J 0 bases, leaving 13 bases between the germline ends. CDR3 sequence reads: CASSLETRSASYEQYF. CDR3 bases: TGTGCCAGCAGCTTAGAGACTAGATCGGCCTCCTACGAGCAGTACTTC.

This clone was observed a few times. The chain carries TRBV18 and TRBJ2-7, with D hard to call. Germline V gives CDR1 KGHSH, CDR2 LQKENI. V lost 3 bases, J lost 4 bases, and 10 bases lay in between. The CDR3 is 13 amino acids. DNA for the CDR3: TGTGCCAGCTCACCCTTGTCGGGTTACGAGCAGTACTTC. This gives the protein CASSPLSGYEQYF.

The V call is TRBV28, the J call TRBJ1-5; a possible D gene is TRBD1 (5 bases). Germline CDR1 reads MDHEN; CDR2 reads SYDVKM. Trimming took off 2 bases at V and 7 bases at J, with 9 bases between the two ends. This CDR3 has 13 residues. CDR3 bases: TGTGCCAGCAGTTTACAGGGAGGGCAGCCCCAGCATTTT. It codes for CASSLQGGQPQHF.

The CDR3 loop reads CASSSNRGYPYEQYF. Written as DNA, the CDR3 is TGTGCCAGCAGCTCGAACAGGGGCTACCCCTACGAGCAGTACTTC. This chain connects TRBV5-5 to TRBJ2-7; TRBD1 matches 7 bases. Germline V CDR1 and CDR2: SGHKS, YYEKEE (reference sequence). This CDR3 has 15 residues. Trimming took 3 bases from V and 2 from J; bases not matched to a gene: 8.

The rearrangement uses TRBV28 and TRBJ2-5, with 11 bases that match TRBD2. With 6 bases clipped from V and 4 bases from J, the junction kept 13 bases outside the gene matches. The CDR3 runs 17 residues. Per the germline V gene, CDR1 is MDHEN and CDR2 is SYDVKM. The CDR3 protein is CASSLPRLAGGPETQYF. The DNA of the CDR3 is TGTGCCAGCAGCCTCCCCAGGCTAGCGGGAGGCCCAGAGACCCAGTACTTC.

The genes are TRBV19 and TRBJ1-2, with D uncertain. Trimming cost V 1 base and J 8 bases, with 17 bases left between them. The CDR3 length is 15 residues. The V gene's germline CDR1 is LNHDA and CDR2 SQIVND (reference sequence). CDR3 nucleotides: TGTGCCAGTAGTATAGCTCTATCCGGTGGAGGGGGCTACACCTTC. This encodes CASSIALSGGGGYTF.

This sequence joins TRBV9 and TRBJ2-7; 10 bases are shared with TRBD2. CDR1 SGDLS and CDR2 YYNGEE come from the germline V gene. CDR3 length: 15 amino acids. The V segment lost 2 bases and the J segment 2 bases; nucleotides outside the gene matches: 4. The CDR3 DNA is TGTGCCAGCAGCGTTACCGGGACTAGCGCCTACGAGCAGTACTTC. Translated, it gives CASSVTGTSAYEQYF.

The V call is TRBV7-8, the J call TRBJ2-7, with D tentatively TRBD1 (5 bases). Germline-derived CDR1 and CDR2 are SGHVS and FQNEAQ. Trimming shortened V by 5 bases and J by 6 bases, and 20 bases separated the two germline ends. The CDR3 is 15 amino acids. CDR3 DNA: TGTGCCAGCAGCATGTACAGGAATTCGGTCGGCGAGCAGTACTTC. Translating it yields CASSMYRNSVGEQYF.

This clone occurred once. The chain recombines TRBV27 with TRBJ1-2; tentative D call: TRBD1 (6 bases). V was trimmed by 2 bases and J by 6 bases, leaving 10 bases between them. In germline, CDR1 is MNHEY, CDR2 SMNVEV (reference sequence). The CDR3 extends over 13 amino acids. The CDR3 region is CASSLRGGNGYTF. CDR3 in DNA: TGTGCCAGCAGTTTAAGGGGGGGGAATGGCTACACCTTC.